A single sample is the source of the 27 T cell receptor beta chains below, sequenced in a study of blood T cell repertoires in COVID-19. The table came from immunoSEQ multiplex PCR; TCRdb's copy has only in-frame clones and leaves some out. The sample has 200,000 to 250,000 clones, 86% seen once; the top ten hold 5.5% to 6.5%. The sequenced sample consisted of peripheral blood. Source of these receptors: a woman aged 80 or over with COVID-19, enrolled during active disease.

The chain recombines TRBV2 with TRBJ1-1, with TRBD1 matching over 9 bases. The CDR3 has 14 residues. Germline lookup yields CDR1 SNHLY and CDR2 FYNNEI. After removal of 6 bases from V and 4 bases from J, the junction contained 6 bases not matched to a gene. This CDR3 is CASRETDRGTEAFF. CDR3 nucleotide sequence: TGTGCCAGCAGGGAGACGGACAGGGGCACTGAAGCTTTCTTT. The whole variable domain, remainder taken from reference TRBV2 and TRBJ1-1, is EPEVTQTPSHQVTQMGQEVILRCVPISNHLYFYWYRQILGQKVEFLVSFYNNEISEKSEIFDDQFSVERPDGSNFTLKIRSTKLEDSAMYFCASRETDRGTEAFFGQGTRLTVV.

The chain joins TRBV5-4 to TRBJ1-6; TRBD1 might be the D (6 bases). V lost 4 bases and J 5 bases, leaving 13 bases between the germline ends. From germline, CDR1 is SGHNT and CDR2 YYREEE (reference sequence). CDR3 length equals 15 residues. CDR3 in DNA: TGTGCCAGCAGCCGTGATTGGGACAATAATTCACCCCTCCACTTT. Translated, it gives CASSRDWDNNSPLHF.

With respect to this clone: One junction end disagrees with the germline gene, perhaps due to a read error. CDR3 amino acids: CASSLGMTGVYTEAFF. As DNA, the CDR3 is TGTGCCAGCAGTTTAGGAATGACAGGGGTGTATACTGAAGCTTTCTTT. V and J are TRBV11-1 and TRBJ1-1; 8 bases align to TRBD1. Germline CDR1 reads SGHAT; CDR2 reads FQDESV (reference sequence). This CDR3 spans 16 amino acids.

This clone was detected once. The V call is TRBV6-5, the J call TRBJ2-3, with 14 bases fitting TRBD2. The germline V gene has CDR1 MNHEY and CDR2 SVGAGI. V shed 4 bases and J 5 bases; nucleotides not matched to a gene: 5. The CDR3 is 16 amino acids. This CDR3 reads CASSFGLAGGQDTQYF. The CDR3 region has the DNA TGTGCCAGCAGTTTCGGACTAGCGGGGGGTCAAGATACGCAGTATTTT.

The chain links TRBV3-1 (or the pseudogene TRBV3-2) to TRBJ2-3; D may be TRBD2 (6 bases). The CDR3 has 14 residues. Germline lookup yields CDR1 LGHDT and CDR2 YNNKEL (reference sequence). V lost 6 bases, J lost 9 bases, and 19 bases lay in between. The CDR3 loop is CASSLSGGRETQYF. The CDR3, as DNA: TGTGCCAGCAGTTTATCAGGAGGGCGCGAGACGCAGTATTTT.

The count of this clone is one. This chain joins TRBV2 and TRBJ1-2, with 7 bases fitting TRBD1. The J segment lost 0 bases and the V segment lost 8 bases, leaving 9 bases of the junction unmatched. The CDR3 extends over 15 amino acids. The germline gives CDR1 SNHLY, CDR2 FYNNEI. The CDR3 is CASVRTGPTNYGYTF. The CDR3 DNA is TGTGCCAGCGTCCGGACAGGACCCACTAACTATGGCTACACCTTC.

This rearrangement joins TRBV5-4 to TRBJ1-1; tentative D call: TRBD1 (5 bases). The V and J ends lost 4 bases and 0 bases respectively, with 16 bases between them. The V gene's germline CDR1 is SGHNT and CDR2 YYREEE (reference sequence). CDR3 length equals 16 residues. The CDR3 DNA reads as TGTGCCAGCAGCAGTGACAGAGGCCGGATGAACACTGAAGCTTTCTTT. Protein product: CASSSDRGRMNTEAFF.

This clone was observed once. The J gene is TRBJ1-2, the V gene TRBV11-2; D possibly corresponds to TRBD1 (5 bases). V was pared by 1 base and J by 4 bases, with 10 bases between. The germline CDR1 and CDR2 sequences are SGHAT and FQNNGV. The CDR3 totals 14 residues. The CDR3 region is CASSLGGSGYGYTF. The CDR3 nucleotides are TGTGCCAGCAGCTTAGGGGGCTCGGGCTATGGCTACACCTTC.

The genes are TRBV6-5 and TRBJ1-4, with D tentatively TRBD1 (5 bases). The germline V gene has CDR1 MNHEY and CDR2 SVGAGI. Trimming removed 2 bases from V and 8 bases from J, with 12 bases in between. CDR3 length equals 14 residues. CDR3 sequence (DNA): TGTGCCAGCAGTTACGGGAGGGGAGGGGAAAAACTGTTTTTT. Protein: CASSYGRGGEKLFF.

This rearrangement joins TRBV9 to TRBJ1-1; 9 bases match TRBD1. This CDR3 region has 16 residues. Losses at the gene ends were 3 bases for V and 0 bases for J; bases not matched to a gene: 6. CDR1 and CDR2 (germline): SGDLS, YYNGEE. CDR3 amino acids: CASSADRGSMNTEAFF. The DNA for the CDR3 is TGTGCCAGCAGCGCAGACAGGGGGTCTATGAACACTGAAGCTTTCTTT.

In its sample, this clone was seen once. Other DNA sequences from this sample encode an identical CDR3 as well. The chain employs TRBV7-2 and TRBJ1-5; 8 bases are shared with TRBD1. Losses at the gene ends were 4 bases for V and 5 bases for J; bases not matched to a gene: 4. Germline values: CDR1 SGHTA, CDR2 FQGNSA. This CDR3 has 14 amino acids. CDR3 loop: CASSSGQGDQPQHF. In DNA form, the CDR3 reads TGTGCCAGCAGCTCAGGACAGGGTGATCAGCCCCAGCATTTT. Together with reference TRBV7-2 and TRBJ1-5, the CDR3 gives the full variable domain: GAGVSQSPSNKVTEKGKDVELRCDPISGHTALYWYRQSLGQGLEFLIYFQGNSAPDKSGLPSDRFSAERTGGSVSTLTIQRTQQEDSAVYLCASSSGQGDQPQHFGDGTRLSIL.

As concerns this clone: The same CDR3 is also encoded by other DNA sequences in this sample. This chain uses TRBV5-1 with TRBJ1-1; possible D gene TRBD1, 5 bases. V shed 1 base and J shed 0 bases, with 10 bases lying between them. Per germline, CDR1 SGHRS and CDR2 YFSETQ. The CDR3 is made up of 15 amino acids. The CDR3 loop is CASSLTGPMNTEAFF. CDR3 nucleotide sequence: TGCGCCAGCAGCTTGACAGGTCCCATGAACACTGAAGCTTTCTTT. The whole variable domain, remainder taken from reference TRBV5-1 and TRBJ1-1, is KAGVTQTPRYLIKTRGQQVTLSCSPISGHRSVSWYQQTPGQGLQFLFEYFSETQRNKGNFPGRFSGRQFSNSRSEMNVSTLELGDSALYLCASSLTGPMNTEAFFGQGTRLTVV.

This rearrangement joins TRBV5-1 to TRBJ2-2; 10 bases are shared with TRBD1. V dropped 4 bases and J dropped 7; count of bases not matched to a gene: 7. From germline, CDR1 is SGHRS and CDR2 YFSETQ. This CDR3 contains 15 residues. CDR3 residues: CASSRDRGQGGELFF. The CDR3 coding sequence is TGCGCCAGCAGCCGCGACAGGGGGCAAGGCGGGGAGCTGTTTTTT.

The CDR3 region has the DNA TGCGCCAGCAGCCAGGGACAGGGCTCCTACGAGCAGTACTTC. Translation gives CASSQGQGSYEQYF. This chain links TRBV5-1 with TRBJ2-7; 9 nucleotides align to TRBD1. J lost 0 bases, V lost 4 bases, and 2 bases had no gene match. This CDR3 region has 14 residues. CDR1 is SGHRS, CDR2 YFSETQ, per germline.

The chain is built from TRBV5-4 and TRBJ2-7; D remains unclear. CDR3 length equals 13 residues. The germline V gene encodes CDR1 SGHNT and CDR2 YYREEE (reference sequence). Trimming removed 4 bases at V and 3 bases at J, with 11 bases between. In nucleotides, the CDR3 is TGTGCCAGCAGCGTGGACGGTCTCTACGAGCAGTACTTC. It translates to CASSVDGLYEQYF.

The gene calls are TRBV5-4 and TRBJ2-1; 7 positions match TRBD1. The CDR3 has 15 amino acids. V lost 4 bases, J lost 0 bases, and 4 bases stayed unmatched. Germline CDR1 is SGHNT and CDR2 is YYREEE (reference sequence). This CDR3 reads CASSPRGTSYNEQFF. CDR3 nucleotides: TGTGCCAGCAGCCCCAGGGGGACCTCCTACAATGAGCAGTTCTTC.

The rearrangement links TRBV5-1 to TRBJ2-2, with a possible D match to TRBD2 (5 bases). Germline V lookup: CDR1 SGHRS, CDR2 YFSETQ. The CDR3 totals 14 residues. V dropped 5 bases and J dropped 2 bases, with 10 bases sitting between them. CDR3 bases: TGCGCCAGCAGTGAGGGTAGTAACACCGGGGAGCTGTTTTTT. It encodes CASSEGSNTGELFF.

The CDR3 region is CASSQTSGENTGELFF. The CDR3 DNA is TGTGCCAGCTCACAGACTAGCGGGGAGAACACCGGGGAGCTGTTTTTT. This chain connects TRBV18 to TRBJ2-2, with 11 bases identical to TRBD2. From germline, CDR1 is KGHSH and CDR2 LQKENI. The CDR3 totals 16 residues. V shed 4 bases and J 1 base; nucleotides not matched to a gene: 2.

The chain couples TRBV6-6 to TRBJ1-4, with TRBD1 as a possible D gene (5 bases). This CDR3 is built from 16 residues. The V and J ends lost 7 bases and 5 bases respectively, with 20 bases between them. CDR1 and CDR2 from the germline V gene are MNHNY and SVGAGI (reference sequence). The CDR3 sequence: CASTPVGLGFNEKLFF. CDR3 nucleotide sequence: TGTGCCAGCACGCCCGTGGGGCTGGGATTCAATGAAAAACTGTTTTTT.

This sequence joins TRBV3-1 (or the pseudogene TRBV3-2) and TRBJ2-3; 14 nucleotides agree with TRBD2. V trimming: 4 bases; J trimming: 2 bases; junction bases outside the gene matches: 14. Germline V gene lookup returns CDR1 LGHDT and CDR2 YNNKEL (reference sequence). The CDR3 has 20 amino acids. The CDR3 protein is CASSRTYGTSGGLNTDTQYF. CDR3 nucleotide sequence: TGTGCCAGCAGCCGAACATACGGGACTAGCGGGGGCCTGAACACAGATACGCAGTATTTT.

The chain has TRBV7-2 and TRBJ2-2, with 7 bases fitting TRBD2. The CDR3 has 15 amino acids. J lost 5 bases, V lost 1 base, and 4 bases had no gene match. The germline gives CDR1 SGHTA, CDR2 FQGNSA. The CDR3 bases are TGTGCCAGCAGCTTAGTCGGCGGGGGAACCGGGGAGCTGTTTTTT. This encodes CASSLVGGGTGELFF.

The chain has TRBV5-6 and TRBJ2-5; D not certain. Trimming pared 6 bases from V and 1 base from J, leaving 10 bases between. CDR1 is SGHDT, CDR2 YYEEEE, per germline. This CDR3 has 13 residues. CDR3 in amino acids: CASTVVSQETQYF. Written as DNA, the CDR3 is TGTGCCAGCACCGTTGTTTCCCAAGAGACCCAGTACTTC.

The genes are TRBV5-1 and TRBJ2-3; D may be TRBD2 (7 bases). V lost 6 bases and J 5 bases, leaving 16 bases between the germline ends. The germline CDR1 and CDR2 sequences are SGHRS and YFSETQ. The CDR3 is 14 amino acids. CDR3 protein: CASNIRGGEDTQYF. CDR3 DNA: TGCGCCAGCAACATCAGGGGAGGGGAAGATACGCAGTATTTT. Filled out from reference TRBV5-1 and TRBJ2-3, the complete variable domain reads KAGVTQTPRYLIKTRGQQVTLSCSPISGHRSVSWYQQTPGQGLQFLFEYFSETQRNKGNFPGRFSGRQFSNSRSEMNVSTLELGDSALYLCASNIRGGEDTQYFGPGTRLTVL.

This chain connects TRBV10-3 to TRBJ1-2; D is perhaps TRBD1 (6 bases). Germline loops: CDR1 ENHRY, CDR2 SYGVKD. This CDR3 is 14 amino acids long. The germline V and J ends were trimmed by 3 bases and 1 base, with 9 bases remaining between them. CDR3 DNA: TGTGCCATCAGTGACGCCAGGGGTAACTATGGCTACACCTTC. It specifies CAISDARGNYGYTF.

The gene calls are TRBV11-2 and TRBJ2-3; TRBD1 agrees at 9 bases. CDR3 size: 14 residues. Germline V lookup: CDR1 SGHAT, CDR2 FQNNGV. V dropped 10 bases and J dropped 6; count of bases not matched to a gene: 11. CDR3 sequence: CATSGTGLWDTQYF. The CDR3 nucleotides are TGTGCCACCTCCGGGACAGGGCTATGGGATACGCAGTATTTT.

V usage is TRBV6-6 and J usage is TRBJ2-5, with 14 bases matching TRBD2. The length of the CDR3 is 18 residues. The V segment lost 5 bases and the J segment 0 bases; nucleotides outside the gene matches: 8. CDR1 and CDR2 (germline): MNHNY, SVGAGI (reference sequence). The CDR3, as DNA: TGTGCCAGCAGTCCCGGGACTAGCGGGGGAAAGTACCAAGAGACCCAGTACTTC. Its protein product is CASSPGTSGGKYQETQYF.

The rearrangement uses TRBV7-9 and TRBJ1-2; 9 nucleotides agree with TRBD1. This CDR3 is built from 19 residues. V lost 2 bases, J lost 0 bases, and 13 bases stayed unmatched. CDR1 SEHNR and CDR2 FQNEAQ come from the germline V gene (reference sequence). DNA of the CDR3: TGTGCCAGCAGCTTAAAACAGACAGGGGGGAACAACGCTAACTATGGCTACACCTTC. This translates into CASSLKQTGGNNANYGYTF.